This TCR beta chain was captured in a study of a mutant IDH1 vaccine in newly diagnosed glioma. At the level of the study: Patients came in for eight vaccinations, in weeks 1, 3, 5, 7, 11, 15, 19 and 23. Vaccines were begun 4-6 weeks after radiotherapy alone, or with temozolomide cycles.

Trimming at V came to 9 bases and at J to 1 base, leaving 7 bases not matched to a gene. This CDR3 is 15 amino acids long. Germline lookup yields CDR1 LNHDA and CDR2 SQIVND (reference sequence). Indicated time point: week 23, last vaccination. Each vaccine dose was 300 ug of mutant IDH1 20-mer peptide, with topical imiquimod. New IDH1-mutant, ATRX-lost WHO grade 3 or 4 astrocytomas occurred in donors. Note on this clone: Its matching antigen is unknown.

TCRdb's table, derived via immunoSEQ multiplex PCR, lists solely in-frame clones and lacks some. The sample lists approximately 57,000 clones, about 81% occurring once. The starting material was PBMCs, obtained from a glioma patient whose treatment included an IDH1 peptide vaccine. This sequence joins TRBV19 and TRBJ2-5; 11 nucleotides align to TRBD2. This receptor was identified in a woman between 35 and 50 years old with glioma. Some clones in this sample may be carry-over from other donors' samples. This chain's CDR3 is CASTTSGGSQETQYF. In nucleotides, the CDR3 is TGTGCCAGCACTACTAGCGGGGGATCCCAAGAGACCCAGTACTTC.